The TCR delta chain described here comes from a study of Vδ1+ human thymocytes (dated by TCRdb to the late 2010s). With regard to the full study: As a data resource, the study described the mRNA-level TRG and TRD CDR3 repertoires found in highly purified Vdelta1+ thymocytes taken from young children. Earlier work had validated the multiplex-based CDR3 amplicon strategy against 5'RACE-based methods for generating CDR3 amplicons.

Based on the germline V gene, the CDR1 and CDR2 sequences are TSWWSYY and QGS. Germline trimming amounts to 0 bases on V and 6 bases on J, with 18 as the count of junction bases outside the gene matches. Counted from cysteine to phenylalanine, this CDR3 has 19 amino acids. Only CDR3 DNA remains: 57 bases, in frame from the first base. Overall results and qualifications from the work: Even though sort purity was high, around 19% of thymic TRD sequences were Vdelta2 (and few were Vdelta3), which was not the case for the peripheral blood Vdelta1+ controls. Because unexpected Vdelta2 sequences could lead to misinterpretation of bulk repertoire data, the authors recommended using highly purified populations and single-cell validation. Thymic TRG and TRD repertoires appeared highly polyclonal with Gaussian CDR3 length distributions, unlike oligoclonal peripheral blood repertoires. Many TRG clonotypes were found to be shared between donors (up to roughly 7x10^3), whereas TRD repertoires were found to be essentially private (max about 120 shared). Donors did not cluster by age or sex, so the analyses were not stratified by age or sex.

Thymic samples were depleted of alphabeta T cells, then CD3+ TCRVdelta1+ TCRVdelta2- thymocytes were FACS-sorted. A purity of about 97% to 99.6% was achieved for sorted Vdelta1+ thymocytes. The thymic specimens were obtained from roughly eight paediatric patients who were undergoing corrective cardiac surgery and ranged in age from about 5 days to 17 months. The thymic tissue was dispersed, and mononuclear cells were isolated using a Histopaque-1077 density gradient. The staining antibodies were anti-TCRVdelta1 clone TS8.2, anti-TCRVdelta2 clone B6, anti-CD3 clone HIT3a and anti-TCRalphabeta clone IP26. RNA was isolated using the RNeasy mini kit, and reverse transcription was performed with Superscript III. To generate the CDR3 amplicons, a multiplex PCR was run using pooled V-gene forward primers together with a constant-region reverse primer that carried Illumina adaptor overhangs. After gel purification, amplicons were indexed with Nextera index primers over about 8 extra PCR cycles and were then purified with AMPure XP beads. Sequencing of libraries was performed on an Illumina MiSeq using paired-end 250 bp reads, dual indexing and an approximately 22% PhiX spike-in. The published analysis was carried out like this. FastQC was used to quality check the reads, while ea-utils fastq-join merged the TRG read pairs. IMGT/HighV-QUEST was used to annotate sequences, retaining only productive sequences with an unambiguous V-gene assignment, and each clonotype was defined by an identical CDR3 sequence. VDJtools 1.1.1, tcR 2.2.3, Treemap and vegan Shannon diversity in R 3.4.4 were used for downstream analysis. TCRdb called clones from the public reads with CATT, and repeated DNA sequences were later combined into one row. The V and J calls reflect TCRdb's pipeline rather than the authors' work. Here the sample has 80,000 or so delta-chain clones; 30% to 40% occur a single time. The ten largest clones add up to roughly 0.25% of the sample.

This clone was seen a handful of times. The antigen it recognizes is unknown. Base qualities are missing; no much larger clone stands one base away. The rearranged segments are TRDV1 and TRDJ1, with 8 middle bases fitting TRDD3. Sequenced: Vdelta1+ gamma-delta thymocytes from the thymus. What the cell subset or site label conveys for this sample: FACS-sorted CD3+ TCRalphabeta- TCRVdelta1+ TCRVdelta2- thymocytes. This TCR was recovered from a boy in the first two years of life who had congenital heart surgery. The CDR3 region has the sequence CALGELVRSGGPVGNKLIF. The nucleotides read TGTGCTCTTGGGGAACTAGTCAGATCTGGGGGACCCGTCGGGAATAAACTCATCTTT.